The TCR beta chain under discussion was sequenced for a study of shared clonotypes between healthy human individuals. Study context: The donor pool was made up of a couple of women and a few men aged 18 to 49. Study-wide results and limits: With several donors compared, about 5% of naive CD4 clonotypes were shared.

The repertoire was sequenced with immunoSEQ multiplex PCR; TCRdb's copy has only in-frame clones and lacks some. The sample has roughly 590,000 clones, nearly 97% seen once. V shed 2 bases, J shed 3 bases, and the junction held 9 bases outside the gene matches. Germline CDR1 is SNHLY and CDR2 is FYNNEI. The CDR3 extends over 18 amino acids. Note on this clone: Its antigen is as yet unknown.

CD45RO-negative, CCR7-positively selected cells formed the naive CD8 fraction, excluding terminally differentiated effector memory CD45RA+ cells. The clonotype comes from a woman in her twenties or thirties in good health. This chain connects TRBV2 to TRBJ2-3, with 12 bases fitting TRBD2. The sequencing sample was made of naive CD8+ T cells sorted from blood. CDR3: CASSESLAGGTNTDTQYF. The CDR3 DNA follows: TGTGCCAGCAGTGAATCCCTAGCGGGAGGGACTAATACAGATACGCAGTATTTT.